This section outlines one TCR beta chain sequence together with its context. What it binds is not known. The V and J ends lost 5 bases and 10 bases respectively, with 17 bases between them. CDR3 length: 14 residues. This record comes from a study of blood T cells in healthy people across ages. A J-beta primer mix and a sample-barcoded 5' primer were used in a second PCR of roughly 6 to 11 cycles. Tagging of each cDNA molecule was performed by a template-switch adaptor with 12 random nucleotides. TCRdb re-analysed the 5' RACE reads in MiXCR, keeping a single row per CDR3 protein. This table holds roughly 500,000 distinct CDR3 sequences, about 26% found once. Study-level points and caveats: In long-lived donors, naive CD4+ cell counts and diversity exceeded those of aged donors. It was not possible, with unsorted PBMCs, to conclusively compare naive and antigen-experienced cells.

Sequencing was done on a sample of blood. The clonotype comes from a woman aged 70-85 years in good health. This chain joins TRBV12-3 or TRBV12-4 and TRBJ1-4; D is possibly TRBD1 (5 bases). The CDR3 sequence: CASSGTSRSGKLFF. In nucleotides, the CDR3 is TGTGCCAGCAGTGGGACGTCAAGGAGTGGAAAACTGTTTTTT.